The 24 T cell receptor beta chains given below trace back to one sample, sequenced in a study of cytomegalovirus exposure and HLA in healthy donors. PCR involved 60 Vbeta and 13 Jbeta primers. Some clones are missing from TCRdb's copy, which holds only in-frame ones; the method was immunoSEQ multiplex PCR. The sample shows about 45,000 clones, around 53% of them seen only once. Sequencing was carried out using PBMCs. The receptors were sampled from a man between 60 and 75 years old in good health and CMV-seronegative.

The chain employs TRBV2 and TRBJ2-7; unclear D gene. Trimming took 6 bases from V and 4 from J, leaving 16 bases between them. This CDR3 is 14 amino acids long. Germline CDR1 SNHLY, CDR2 FYNNEI. The CDR3 bases are TGTGCCAGCAGCTTGGGCCCCCCTTCTTACGAGCAGTACTTC. This translates into CASSLGPPSYEQYF.

This clone has only one observation. The junction and the germline gene differ at one end; a read error may be behind it. The chain has TRBV7-9 and TRBJ2-7; D is ambiguous. The V gene's germline CDR1 is SEHNR and CDR2 FQNEAQ (reference sequence). This CDR3 is built from 12 residues. The CDR3 nucleotides read TGTTCCAGCAGCTTTACTCTCCACGAGCAGTACTTC. This translates into CSSSFTLHEQYF.

V is TRBV7-8 and J is TRBJ2-1; 13 bases are shared with TRBD2. After removal of 0 bases from V and 7 bases from J, the junction contained 3 bases not matched to a gene. Germline CDR1 and CDR2: SGHVS and FQNEAQ. The CDR3 sequence is 16 residues long. For the CDR3, the DNA is TGTGCCAGCAGCTTAGCCGGGACTAGCGGGGTGAATGAGCAGTTCTTC. This encodes CASSLAGTSGVNEQFF.

In this sample, this clone turned up a few times. The V gene is TRBV6-5, the J gene TRBJ1-1, with D hard to call. Deletions cut 5 bases from V and 11 bases from J, with 18 bases between. The CDR3 consists of 13 residues. Looked up from germline, CDR1 is MNHEY and CDR2 is SVGAGI. CDR3 in amino acids: CASSPPTLSRAFF. The DNA for the CDR3 is TGTGCCAGCAGTCCTCCGACCCTCAGCAGGGCTTTCTTT.

The V gene is TRBV27, the J gene TRBJ1-5; 8 bases align to TRBD1. This CDR3 is built from 13 residues. Per the germline V gene, CDR1 is MNHEY and CDR2 is SMNVEV (reference sequence). Trimming at V came to 6 bases and at J to 6 bases, leaving 4 bases not matched to a gene. CDR3 coding DNA: TGTGCCAGCAGGCTACAGGGGGGTCAGCCCCAGCATTTT. Protein: CASRLQGGQPQHF.

The chain is built from TRBV5-4 and TRBJ1-2; no firm D call. CDR3 length: 16 residues. Germline lookup yields CDR1 SGHNT and CDR2 YYREEE (reference sequence). The V end was cut by 1 base, the J end by 0 bases, with 13 bases between. The chain's CDR3 is CASSLTALAPNYGYTF. In nucleotides, the CDR3 is TGTGCCAGCAGCTTGACCGCCCTAGCCCCTAACTATGGCTACACCTTC.

The V gene is TRBV25-1, the J gene TRBJ2-3; D not resolved. The V and J ends lost 1 base and 0 bases respectively, with 11 bases between them. This CDR3 contains 16 residues. Germline V gene data show CDR1 as MGHDK and CDR2 as SYGVNS. The CDR3 region is CASSESAGRSTDTQYF. The CDR3 nucleotides are TGTGCCAGCAGTGAATCGGCAGGTCGTAGCACAGATACGCAGTATTTT. Full variable domain (outside the CDR3, taken from reference TRBV25-1 and TRBJ2-3): EADIYQTPRYLVIGTGKKITLECSQTMGHDKMYWYQQDPGMELHLIHYSYGVNSTEKGDLSSESTVSRIRTEHFPLTLESARPSHTSQYLCASSESAGRSTDTQYFGPGTRLTVL.

This clone was recorded at least ten times. The rearrangement uses TRBV5-8 and TRBJ1-5; D is undetermined. CDR3 length equals 12 residues. Germline lookup yields CDR1 SGHTS and CDR2 YDEGEE. V lost 5 bases to trimming and J lost 7 bases, with 10 bases between them. This CDR3 is CASSKLLQPQHF. The CDR3 DNA sequence: TGTGCCAGCAGTAAACTTCTGCAGCCCCAGCATTTT.

The V and J genes are TRBV28 and TRBJ2-3, with D tentatively TRBD1 (6 bases). V was trimmed by 8 bases and J by 9 bases, leaving 18 bases between them. The CDR3 extends over 13 amino acids. Germline V gene sequence: CDR1 MDHEN, CDR2 SYDVKM. CDR3 protein: CASAPPLQGTQYF. The CDR3 DNA follows: TGTGCCAGCGCACCTCCCCTACAGGGCACGCAGTATTTT.

This clone appeared a few times. CDR3 loop: CASRETPNNEKLFF. CDR3 sequence (DNA): TGTGCCAGCAGAGAGACACCGAATAATGAAAAACTGTTTTTT. The chain combines TRBV5-4 with TRBJ1-4; D gene unclear. The CDR3 spans 14 residues. Germline loops: CDR1 SGHNT, CDR2 YYREEE (reference sequence). V lost 5 bases and J 4 bases, leaving 12 bases between the germline ends.

The chain couples TRBV4-2 to TRBJ1-2; the match to TRBD1 covers 7 bases. Germline trimming cut 2 bases from V and 8 bases from J; bases unmatched to any gene: 14. The germline gives CDR1 LGHNA, CDR2 YNFKEQ. This CDR3 has 16 residues. In DNA, the CDR3 is TGTGCCAGCAGCCAACCCCAAGACAGGGTGAGCGCGGGCTACACCTTC. This translates into CASSQPQDRVSAGYTF.

A few counts support this clone. The V and J genes are TRBV29-1 and TRBJ2-7; 8 bases match TRBD2. This CDR3 spans 14 amino acids. The germline CDR1 and CDR2 sequences are SQVTM and ANQGSEA. Germline trimming cut 7 bases from V and 6 bases from J; bases unmatched to any gene: 14. The CDR3 nucleotides read TGCAGCGCCCGTGCGGGGGGCGGAGGTCGCGAGCAGTACTTC. This encodes CSARAGGGGREQYF.

In nucleotides, the CDR3 is TGTGCCAGCATTATGAACACTGAAGCTTTCTTT. This sequence encodes CASIMNTEAFF. V gene TRBV2 combines with J gene TRBJ1-1; D call uncertain. The CDR3 consists of 11 residues. V was pared by 7 bases and J by 0 bases, with 3 bases between. The V gene's germline CDR1 is SNHLY and CDR2 FYNNEI.

The chain is built from TRBV7-2 and TRBJ1-2; 8 nucleotides align to TRBD1. The V and J ends lost 5 bases and 8 bases, in that order; junction bases with no gene match: 13. The CDR3 is 15 amino acids. CDR1 SGHTA and CDR2 FQGNSA come from the germline V gene. The CDR3 nucleotides read TGTGCCAGCAGCCCCCGGACAGGGCCTCGGGGAGGCTACACCTTC. Translated: CASSPRTGPRGGYTF.

The chain uses TRBV7-8 and TRBJ1-1; D ambiguous. The CDR3 runs to 12 residues. V gave up 3 bases and J gave up 6 bases, with 8 bases separating them. The V gene's germline CDR1 is SGHVS and CDR2 FQNEAQ. CDR3 amino acids: CASSFPRAEAFF. In DNA, the CDR3 is TGTGCCAGCAGCTTCCCGCGGGCTGAAGCTTTCTTT.

This chain links TRBV29-1 with TRBJ2-7, with 7 bases fitting TRBD1. The germline CDR1 and CDR2 sequences are SQVTM and ANQGSEA. V trimming: 2 bases; J trimming: 5 bases; junction bases outside the gene matches: 3. The CDR3 is 12 residues long. CDR3 bases: TGCAGCGTTGAACATCAGGGGGACGAGCAGTACTTC. Translated: CSVEHQGDEQYF.

The chain combines TRBV7-2 with TRBJ1-2, with 9 positions matching TRBD1. The CDR3 is 13 amino acids. Germline CDR1 is SGHTA and CDR2 is FQGNSA. Losses at the gene ends were 5 bases for V and 4 bases for J; bases not matched to a gene: 2. The DNA of the CDR3 is TGTGCCAGCAGCGGGACAGGGACCTATGGCTACACCTTC. It yields the protein CASSGTGTYGYTF.

This clone was seen a handful of times. The chain couples TRBV2 to TRBJ1-4; 9 nucleotides align to TRBD1. Germline V gene lookup returns CDR1 SNHLY and CDR2 FYNNEI. The CDR3 length is 17 residues. V was pared by 5 bases and J by 4 bases, with 11 bases of the junction left unmatched. CDR3 sequence (DNA): TGTGCCAGCAGTTGGCCTGGACGGACAGGGGATAATGAAAAACTGTTTTTT. The encoded protein is CASSWPGRTGDNEKLFF.

This clone was counted only a few times. V and J are TRBV7-2 and TRBJ1-5, with TRBD1 matching 7 bases. J lost 6 bases, V lost 5 bases, and 7 bases had no gene match. The CDR3 has 14 residues. Per the germline V gene, CDR1 is SGHTA and CDR2 is FQGNSA. CDR3 amino acids: CASSQRQGGQPQHF. CDR3 nucleotides: TGTGCCAGCAGCCAGCGGCAGGGGGGTCAGCCCCAGCATTTT.

The V call is TRBV9, the J call TRBJ2-3, with TRBD1 as a possible D gene (5 bases). From germline, CDR1 is SGDLS and CDR2 YYNGEE. There are 15 residues in the CDR3. Trimming shortened V by 0 bases and J by 4 bases, and 12 bases separated the two germline ends. The CDR3 spells CASSVVSRVADTQYF. CDR3 DNA: TGTGCCAGCAGCGTAGTTAGCAGGGTGGCAGATACGCAGTATTTT.

The gene calls are TRBV7-7 and TRBJ2-7, with D possibly matching TRBD1 (5 bases). Trimming shortened V by 3 bases and J by 3 bases, and 9 bases separated the two germline ends. This CDR3 has 13 residues. Germline CDR1 reads SSHAT; CDR2 reads FNYEAQ (reference sequence). The CDR3 DNA sequence: TGTGCCAGCAGCTTGGGAAGGGGCTACGAGCAGTACTTC. Amino acids: CASSLGRGYEQYF.

This chain links TRBV2 with TRBJ2-1; 12 bases map to TRBD1. The length of the CDR3 is 15 residues. Unmatched junction bases numbered 10, after V lost 6 bases and J lost 10 bases. Germline CDR1 reads SNHLY; CDR2 reads FYNNEI. CDR3 sequence: CASRDYGTGGSEQFF. The DNA of the CDR3 is TGTGCCAGCAGAGATTACGGGACAGGGGGCTCGGAGCAGTTCTTC. Complete variable domain (other parts from reference TRBV2 and TRBJ2-1): EPEVTQTPSHQVTQMGQEVILRCVPISNHLYFYWYRQILGQKVEFLVSFYNNEISEKSEIFDDQFSVERPDGSNFTLKIRSTKLEDSAMYFCASRDYGTGGSEQFFGPGTRLTVL.

The chain recombines TRBV15 with TRBJ2-1; possible D gene TRBD2, 6 bases. Germline CDR1 reads LNHNV; CDR2 reads YYDKDF (reference sequence). The CDR3 loop spans 14 amino acids. V shed 6 bases and J shed 6 bases, with 15 bases lying between them. DNA of the CDR3: TGTGCCACCAGTCCCGCCAGGGAGGCCAATGAGCAGTTCTTC. This codes for CATSPAREANEQFF.

At least ten counts were recorded for this clone. The chain is built from TRBV27 and TRBJ2-7, with 9 bases that match TRBD2. Germline V gene lookup returns CDR1 MNHEY and CDR2 SMNVEV (reference sequence). The V segment lost 4 bases and the J segment 6 bases; nucleotides outside the gene matches: 4. This CDR3 has 13 amino acids. As DNA, the CDR3 is TGTGCCAGCAGTTGGGGACTAGCAAGCGAGCAGTACTTC. Protein: CASSWGLASEQYF.